This entry is about one TCR beta chain. The data are from a study of cytomegalovirus exposure and HLA in healthy donors. About the research overall: Prior work identified 120 million or so unique TCR beta sequences in approximately 200 million T cells. A preliminary data release comprised around 90 million unique TCRs obtained from HLA-typed donors.

CDR3 size: 15 residues. CDR1 and CDR2 from the germline V gene are SNHLY and FYNNEI. Germline trimming cut 8 bases from V and 7 bases from J; bases unmatched to any gene: 13. The PCR made use of 60 Vbeta and 13 Jbeta primers. Clones were read by immunoSEQ multiplex PCR, and TCRdb kept only the in-frame ones, dropping some. The data show roughly 66,000 clones, with roughly 72% seen just once and less than 7.5% held by the top ten. This rearrangement joins TRBV2 to TRBJ2-1, with 8 bases fitting TRBD2. The receptor comes from a man aged 50 or older in good health and CMV-seronegative. The material sequenced was PBMCs. CDR3 coding DNA: TGTGCCAGCCTATCGGGACTAGGGGCCAGTAATGAGCAGTTCTTC. This gives the protein CASLSGLGASNEQFF.